Presented here are 25 T cell receptor beta chains from one specimen sequenced in a study of regulatory T cells in long-lasting Graves disease. The authors built TCR beta libraries using iRepertoire HTBI primers and Arm-PCR of CDR3 regions. MiXCR was run by TCRdb on the multiplex PCR reads, yielding one entry per CDR3 protein. The sample lists 510,000 or so distinct CDR3 sequences, approximately 12% occurring once. Time point described: newly diagnosed GD, antithyroid drugs for less than 3 months. Extracted PBMC RNA gave rise to the TCR library. These data also formed part of another study, on T cells in Graves' hyperthyroidism and ophthalmopathy.

The sample consisted of peripheral blood mononuclear cells (PBMCs), taken at new diagnosis, from a patient treated with antithyroid drugs. All receptors derive from a woman aged 25-40 years with Graves disease.

This clonotype has at least ten counts. The gene calls are TRBV18 and TRBJ1-1; D is possibly TRBD1 (5 bases). This CDR3 contains 14 residues. V was clipped by 0 bases and J by 4 bases, with 9 bases between them. Germline CDR1 KGHSH, CDR2 LQKENI. Written as DNA, the CDR3 is TGTGCCAGCTCACCACCGGAAGGGGCCACTGAAGCTTTCTTT. Amino acid sequence: CASSPPEGATEAFF. Full variable domain (rest looked up from reference TRBV18 and TRBJ1-1): NAGVMQNPRHLVRRRGQEARLRCSPMKGHSHVYWYRQLPEEGLKFMVYLQKENIIDESGMPKERFSAEFPKEGPSILRIQQVVRGDSAAYFCASSPPEGATEAFFGQGTRLTVV.

This clonotype has ten or more counts. The chain uses TRBV11-3 and TRBJ1-2; weak D call: TRBD1 (6 bases). Germline V gene data show CDR1 as SGHNT and CDR2 as YENEEA. The ends were cut back, 4 bases at V and 2 bases at J, with 20 bases in the middle. The CDR3 sequence is 17 residues long. The CDR3 loop is CASSSTGWGDPNYGYTF. CDR3 DNA sequence: TGTGCCAGCAGCTCAACAGGGTGGGGGGATCCCAACTATGGCTACACCTTC.

In this sample, this clonotype turned up many times. This chain connects TRBV28 to TRBJ2-3, with 10 bases matching TRBD1. The CDR3 contains 16 residues. V was clipped by 5 bases and J by 3 bases; unmatched bases: 8. CDR1 is MDHEN and CDR2 is SYDVKM in the germline V gene. The CDR3 sequence: CASSDNPGQGTDTQYF. CDR3 nucleotides: TGTGCCAGCAGTGATAACCCGGGACAGGGGACAGATACGCAGTATTTT.

This clonotype came up a few times. V and J are TRBV6-2 or TRBV6-3 and TRBJ2-1, with a tentative D call TRBD2 (6 bases). Trimming left V 7 bases short and J 4 bases short, with 17 bases between. The CDR3 has 15 residues. The germline V gene has CDR1 MNHEY and CDR2 SVGEGT. CDR3 region: CASIGRPGLYNEQFF. The CDR3 DNA reads as TGTGCCAGCATCGGAAGACCGGGACTTTACAATGAGCAGTTCTTC.

This clonotype was detected many times. This chain uses TRBV6-2 or TRBV6-3 with TRBJ2-7; weak D call: TRBD2 (5 bases). Deletions cut 2 bases from V and 2 bases from J, with 16 bases between. The CDR3 runs to 16 residues. The germline V gene has CDR1 MNHEY and CDR2 SVGEGT. The CDR3 bases are TGTGCCAGCAGTTACCCCTTTGCGGGTGGGACCTACGAGCAGTACTTC. Protein sequence: CASSYPFAGGTYEQYF.

This clonotype was picked up many times. This rearrangement joins TRBV7-9 to TRBJ2-5, with D unclear. The V gene lost 5 bases and the J gene lost 4 bases, with 17 bases spanning the gap. The length of the CDR3 is 15 residues. In germline, CDR1 is SEHNR, CDR2 FQNEAQ (reference sequence). The CDR3 nucleotides read TGTGCCAGCAGCCAGACGTGGCAAGCGAGAGAGACCCAGTACTTC. This gives the protein CASSQTWQARETQYF. The whole variable domain, filled in from reference TRBV7-9 and TRBJ2-5, reads DTGVSQNPRHKITKRGQNVTFRCDPISEHNRLYWYRQTLGQGPEFLTYFQNEAQLEKSRLLSDRFSAERPKGSFSTLEIQRTEQGDSAMYLCASSQTWQARETQYFGPGTRLLVL.

This clonotype appeared a few times. The V gene is TRBV6-5, the J gene TRBJ2-5, with TRBD1 identical over 8 bases. CDR1 and CDR2 from the germline V gene are MNHEY and SVGAGI. Trimming at V came to 4 bases and at J to 4 bases, leaving 14 bases not matched to a gene. The CDR3 is 17 amino acids. The CDR3, as DNA: TGTGCCAGCAGTTTCGGCAGGGGGCCGATCCGTGGAGAGACCCAGTACTTC. Its protein product is CASSFGRGPIRGETQYF.

The chain links TRBV20-1 to TRBJ1-3; D gene uncertain. V was cut by 3 bases and J by 4 bases, with 4 bases left in between. The CDR3 totals 11 residues. Per the germline V gene, CDR1 is DFQATT and CDR2 is SNEGSKA (reference sequence). In DNA, the CDR3 is TGCAGTGCTAGTACCGGAAACACCATATATTTT. Amino acids: CSASTGNTIYF.

This clonotype came up many times. DNA of the CDR3: TGTGCCATCAGTGAGTCTGAACAGGGCTATGGCTACACCTTC. Translating gives CAISESEQGYGYTF. The rearrangement joins TRBV10-3 to TRBJ1-2; TRBD1 is a possible D gene (6 bases). The CDR3 is 14 amino acids. Germline CDR1 reads ENHRY; CDR2 reads SYGVKD. Deletions cut 0 bases from V and 4 bases from J, with 9 bases between.

On this clonotype: A much larger clone is a single base away; this may be a read error. The final CDR3 position lacks the conserved phenylalanine or tryptophan, pointing to a likely read error. This chain uses TRBV2 with TRBJ1-1; D is possibly TRBD1 (6 bases). Germline V CDR1 and CDR2: SNHLY, FYNNEI. CDR3 length: 13 residues. The V gene lost 7 bases and the J gene lost 4 bases, with 13 bases spanning the gap. The CDR3 loop is CASNTGAATEAFL. The CDR3 DNA reads TGTGCCAGCAATACGGGGGCGGCCACTGAAGCTTTCCTT.

This chain uses TRBV19 with TRBJ2-3; the D is unclear. Germline V gene data show CDR1 as LNHDA and CDR2 as SQIVND (reference sequence). Trimming stripped 4 bases from V and 5 bases from J, with 19 bases between. The CDR3 runs to 16 residues. Here the CDR3 DNA reads TGTGCCAGTAGTAAGCAATTGGCACCCAGAAGAGATACGCAGTATTTT. Protein product: CASSKQLAPRRDTQYF. The variable domain in full, completed from reference TRBV19 and TRBJ2-3, reads DGGITQSPKYLFRKEGQNVTLSCEQNLNHDAMYWYRQDPGQGLRLIYYSQIVNDFQKGDIAEGYSVSREKKESFPLTVTSAQKNPTAFYLCASSKQLAPRRDTQYFGPGTRLTVL.

This clonotype was observed at least ten times. The CDR3 DNA sequence: TGTGCCAGCAACAATCTCCGGGCAGAGCAGTTCTTC. Its translation: CASNNLRAEQFF. The chain carries TRBV7-2 and TRBJ2-1; no reliable D call. Germline CDR1 is SGHTA and CDR2 is FQGNSA. This CDR3 contains 12 residues. Trimming took 7 bases from V and 10 from J, leaving 14 bases between them.

This clonotype came up many times. The rearrangement joins TRBV11-2 to TRBJ1-4; the D is unclear. The germline CDR1 and CDR2 sequences are SGHAT and FQNNGV. V gave up 2 bases and J gave up 6 bases, with 7 bases separating them. This CDR3 contains 13 residues. The CDR3 sequence is CASSLRQDEKLFF. The CDR3, as DNA: TGTGCCAGCAGCTTACGGCAAGATGAAAAACTGTTTTTT.

This clonotype was counted many times. The rearrangement joins TRBV20-1 to TRBJ1-1; 9 bases are a match to TRBD1. The CDR3 runs 13 residues. Trimming cost V 5 bases and J 7 bases; bases outside gene matches: 8. Germline V gene data show CDR1 as DFQATT and CDR2 as SNEGSKA (reference sequence). CDR3 DNA: TGCAGTGCTGAACCGGTGGGACAGGGTGAAGCTTTCTTT. This sequence encodes CSAEPVGQGEAFF.

This clonotype was seen many times. The chain has TRBV27 and TRBJ1-2; 8 bases map to TRBD1. The germline gives CDR1 MNHEY, CDR2 SMNVEV (reference sequence). The J segment lost 2 bases and the V segment lost 5 bases, leaving 16 bases of the junction unmatched. CDR3 length: 18 residues. In DNA, the CDR3 is TGTGCCAGCAGTCTCCGGGGGAGAGACAGGGGATTCAACTATGGCTACACCTTC. Protein sequence: CASSLRGRDRGFNYGYTF.

A word on this clonotype: A read error may produce the germline difference seen at one junction end. The chain uses TRBV7-2 and TRBJ2-3; no clear D gene. Germline V gives CDR1 SGHTA, CDR2 FQGNSA. CDR3 size: 17 residues. CDR3 loop: CASSQPGLPLVADTQYF. The CDR3, as DNA: TGCGCCAGCAGCCAACCCGGCCTACCACTCGTCGCAGATACGCAGTATTTT.

The chain carries TRBV5-1 and TRBJ1-3; D is ambiguous. Germline V lookup: CDR1 SGHRS, CDR2 YFSETQ. V was clipped by 0 bases and J by 0 bases, with 7 bases between them. The CDR3 runs 15 residues. For the CDR3, the DNA is TGCGCCAGCAGCTTGGACGTAAACTCTGGAAACACCATATATTTT. Protein: CASSLDVNSGNTIYF.

As for this clonotype: One end of the junction is discordant with germline, which a read error may explain. The chain links TRBV20-1 to TRBJ1-1; 7 bases agree with TRBD1. Germline V gene data show CDR1 as DFQATT and CDR2 as SNEGSKA (reference sequence). The CDR3 covers 14 residues. The CDR3 here is CTAWTGDQNTEAFF. In DNA, the CDR3 is TGCACTGCTTGGACAGGAGACCAGAACACTGAAGCTTTCTTT.

This clonotype has a count of ten or more. The chain has TRBV2 and TRBJ1-4, with D tentatively TRBD1 (6 bases). Germline assignment: CDR1 SNHLY and CDR2 FYNNEI. V was clipped by 5 bases and J by 6 bases, with 19 bases between them. This CDR3 region has 16 residues. The CDR3 DNA reads as TGTGCCAGCAGTCCTCGGGGGGCGCGATCCTATGAAAAACTGTTTTTT. It translates to CASSPRGARSYEKLFF.

This clonotype was picked up a small number of times. A much larger clone is a single base away; this may be a read error. The rearrangement links TRBV20-1 to TRBJ1-1; tentatively, D is TRBD1 (6 bases). V lost 1 base to trimming and J lost 3 bases, with 9 bases between them. The CDR3 is 13 amino acids. Germline assignment: CDR1 DFQATT and CDR2 SNEGSKA (reference sequence). The CDR3 DNA reads TGCAGTGCTAGAGTTCAGGGGTACACTGAAGCTTTCTTT. Amino acid sequence: CSARVQGYTEAFF.

This chain links TRBV19 with TRBJ1-1, with 9 bases lining up with TRBD1. V dropped 7 bases and J dropped 4; count of bases not matched to a gene: 7. CDR3 size: 14 residues. Germline CDR1 LNHDA, CDR2 SQIVND (reference sequence). CDR3 protein: CASITTGGFTEAFF. In nucleotides, the CDR3 is TGTGCCAGTATCACAACAGGGGGCTTCACTGAAGCTTTCTTT. Full variable domain (remainder filled in from reference TRBV19 and TRBJ1-1): DGGITQSPKYLFRKEGQNVTLSCEQNLNHDAMYWYRQDPGQGLRLIYYSQIVNDFQKGDIAEGYSVSREKKESFPLTVTSAQKNPTAFYLCASITTGGFTEAFFGQGTRLTVV.

There are many counts of this clonotype. V is TRBV7-3 and J is TRBJ2-3; D is uncertain. The CDR3 covers 15 residues. Looked up from germline, CDR1 is SGHTA and CDR2 is FQGTGA. The V gene lost 4 bases and the J gene lost 2 bases, with 13 bases spanning the gap. CDR3: CASSSTLSSTDTQYF. For the CDR3, the DNA is TGTGCCAGCAGCTCCACCCTAAGCTCCACAGATACGCAGTATTTT. Combining the CDR3 with reference TRBV7-3 and TRBJ2-3 gives the whole variable domain GAGVSQTPSNKVTEKGKYVELRCDPISGHTALYWYRQSLGQGPEFLIYFQGTGAADDSGLPNDRFFAVRPEGSVSTLKIQRTERGDSAVYLCASSSTLSSTDTQYFGPGTRLTVL.

This clonotype has ten or more counts. This chain joins TRBV2 and TRBJ2-2; 8 bases are shared with TRBD1. The V and J ends lost 6 bases and 4 bases, in that order; junction bases with no gene match: 4. This CDR3 spans 14 amino acids. Germline V gives CDR1 SNHLY, CDR2 FYNNEI. CDR3 protein: CASRGQGFTGELFF. In DNA, the CDR3 is TGTGCCAGCAGAGGACAGGGTTTCACCGGGGAGCTGTTTTTT.

There are many counts of this clonotype. The chain links TRBV6-2 or TRBV6-3 to TRBJ2-1; no definite D call. Trimming took off 4 bases at V and 2 bases at J, with 9 bases between the two ends. The CDR3 runs 14 residues. Germline V lookup: CDR1 MNHEY, CDR2 SVGEGT. The CDR3: CASSFRTTYNEQFF. The CDR3 DNA is TGTGCCAGCAGTTTCCGGACCACCTACAATGAGCAGTTCTTC.

This clonotype showed up many times. The chain joins TRBV2 to TRBJ1-4; D ambiguous. CDR3 length equals 16 residues. Trimming took 3 bases from V and 8 from J, leaving 19 bases between them. Looked up from germline, CDR1 is SNHLY and CDR2 is FYNNEI. CDR3 in DNA: TGTGCCAGCAGTGACTCTTTTGGGCTGGTGGGCGAAAAACTGTTTTTT. The encoded protein is CASSDSFGLVGEKLFF.